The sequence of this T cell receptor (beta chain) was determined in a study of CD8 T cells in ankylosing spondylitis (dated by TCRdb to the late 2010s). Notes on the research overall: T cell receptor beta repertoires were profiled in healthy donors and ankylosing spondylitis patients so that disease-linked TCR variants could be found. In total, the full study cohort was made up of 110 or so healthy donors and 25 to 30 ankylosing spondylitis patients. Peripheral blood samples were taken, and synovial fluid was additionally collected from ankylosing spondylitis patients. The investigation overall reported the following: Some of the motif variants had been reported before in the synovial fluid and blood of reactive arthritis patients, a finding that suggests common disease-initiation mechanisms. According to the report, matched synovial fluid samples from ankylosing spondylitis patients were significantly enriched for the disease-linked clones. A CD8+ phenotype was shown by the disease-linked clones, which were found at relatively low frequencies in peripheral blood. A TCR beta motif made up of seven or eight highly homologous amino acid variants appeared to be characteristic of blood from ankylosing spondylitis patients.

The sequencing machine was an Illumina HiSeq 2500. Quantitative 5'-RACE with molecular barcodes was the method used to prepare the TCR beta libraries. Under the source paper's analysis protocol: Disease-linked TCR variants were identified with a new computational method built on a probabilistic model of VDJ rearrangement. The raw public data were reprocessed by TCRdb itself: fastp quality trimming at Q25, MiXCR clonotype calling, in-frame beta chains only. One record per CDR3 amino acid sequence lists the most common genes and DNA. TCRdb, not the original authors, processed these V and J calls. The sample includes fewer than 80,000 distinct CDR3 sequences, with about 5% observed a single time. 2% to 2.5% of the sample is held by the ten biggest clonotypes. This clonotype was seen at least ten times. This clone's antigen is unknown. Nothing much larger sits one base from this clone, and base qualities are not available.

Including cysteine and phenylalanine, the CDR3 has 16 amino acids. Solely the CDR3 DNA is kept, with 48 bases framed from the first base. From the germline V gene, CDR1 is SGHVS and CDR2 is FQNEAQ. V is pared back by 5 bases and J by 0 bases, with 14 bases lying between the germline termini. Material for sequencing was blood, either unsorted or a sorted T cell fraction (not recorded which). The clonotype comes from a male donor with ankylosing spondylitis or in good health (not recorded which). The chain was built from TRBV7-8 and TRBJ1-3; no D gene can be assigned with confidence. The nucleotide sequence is TGTGCCAGCAGCCGAGGGCCGTTCCGCTCTGGAAACACCATATATTTT. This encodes CASSRGPFRSGNTIYF. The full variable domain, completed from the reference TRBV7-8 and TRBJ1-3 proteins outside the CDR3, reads GAGVSQSPRYKVAKRGQDVALRCDPISGHVSLFWYQQALGQGPEFLTYFQNEAQLDKSGLPSDRFFAERPEGSVSTLKIQRTQQEDSAVYLCASSRGPFRSGNTIYFGEGSWLTVV.